What follows are 19 T cell receptor beta chains derived from one specimen sequenced in a study of OX40 agonist ivuxolimab in advanced cancers. Repertoires were generated with immunoSEQ multiplex PCR, while TCRdb's copy carries only in-frame clones and drops some. The table shows about 50,000 clones, with over 60% occurring only once. The source was CD4+ or CD8+ T cells sorted from blood, collected in a trial of the OX40 agonist ivuxolimab. These receptors all stem from an adult with an advanced solid tumor such as melanoma, head and neck, liver or kidney cancer.

This sequence joins TRBV10-1 and TRBJ2-1; tentatively, D is TRBD1 or TRBD2 (5 bases each). Germline V gene sequence: CDR1 WNHNN, CDR2 SYGVQD (reference sequence). The CDR3 consists of 13 residues. V was shortened by 7 bases and J by 7 bases, with 14 bases between the two germline ends. CDR3 loop: CASTAGEGNEQFF. The CDR3 nucleotides are TGCGCCAGCACCGCCGGAGAGGGGAATGAGCAGTTCTTC.

The chain recombines TRBV6-1 with TRBJ2-3; the match to TRBD2 covers 11 bases. The CDR3 is made up of 16 amino acids. The V and J ends lost 2 bases and 4 bases, in that order; junction bases with no gene match: 5. In germline, CDR1 is MNHNS, CDR2 SASEGT. DNA for the CDR3: TGTGCCAGCAGTGAAATAGCGGGGGGGAGTGCAGATACGCAGTATTTT. Protein sequence: CASSEIAGGSADTQYF.

The chain couples TRBV7-9 to TRBJ1-2; 9 bases match TRBD1. The V gene's germline CDR1 is SEHNR and CDR2 FQNEAQ (reference sequence). With V trimmed by 0 bases and J by 7 bases, 6 bases remained unmatched. The CDR3 is 15 amino acids. Written as DNA, the CDR3 is TGTGCCAGCAGCTTAGCGGGACAGGGTCTGGCTGGCTACACCTTC. Protein sequence: CASSLAGQGLAGYTF.

The J gene is TRBJ2-1, the V gene TRBV28; D is unresolved. CDR3 size: 12 residues. Germline lookup yields CDR1 MDHEN and CDR2 SYDVKM. Trimming took off 5 bases at V and 6 bases at J, with 8 bases between the two ends. The CDR3 DNA follows: TGTGCCAGCAGTGTGACTCGCAATGAGCAGTTCTTC. This encodes CASSVTRNEQFF.

This clone has just one count. The chain has TRBV6-5 and TRBJ1-5; D gene unclear. This CDR3 comprises 13 residues. Trimming pared 0 bases from V and 7 bases from J, leaving 7 bases between. Germline V CDR1 and CDR2: MNHEY, SVGAGI. The CDR3 bases are TGTGCCAGCAGTTACTCGGGGAAGCAGCCCCAGCATTTT. As protein: CASSYSGKQPQHF.

The genes are TRBV28 and TRBJ2-7; the match to TRBD1 covers 7 bases. V trimming: 7 bases; J trimming: 2 bases; junction bases outside the gene matches: 5. CDR3 length: 13 amino acids. The germline V gene has CDR1 MDHEN and CDR2 SYDVKM. CDR3 DNA: TGTGCCAGCAACCGGGACAGAGCCTACGAGCAGTACTTC. It translates to CASNRDRAYEQYF. The full variable domain, completed using reference TRBV28 and TRBJ2-7, is DVKVTQSSRYLVKRTGEKVFLECVQDMDHENMFWYRQDPGLGLRLIYFSYDVKMKEKGDIPEGYSVSREKKERFSLILESASTNQTSMYLCASNRDRAYEQYFGPGTRLTVT.

The sample holds a few counts of this clone. The chain links TRBV25-1 to TRBJ1-6, with D perhaps TRBD1 (5 bases). The CDR3 is 15 residues long. The germline V and J ends were trimmed by 7 bases and 6 bases, with 16 bases remaining between them. Germline V gene sequence: CDR1 MGHDK, CDR2 SYGVNS. CDR3 sequence (DNA): TGTGCCAGCAACCTAGGCGGGGGACTTAATTCACCCCTCCACTTT. Encoded protein: CASNLGGGLNSPLHF.

The CDR3 spells CASSGYTGYNEQFF. CDR3 in DNA: TGCGCCAGCAGCGGTTATACGGGTTACAATGAGCAGTTCTTC. J is TRBJ2-1 and V is TRBV5-1; D is undetermined. The CDR3 sequence is 14 residues long. V lost 4 bases and J lost 4, with 12 bases in between. Per germline, CDR1 SGHRS and CDR2 YFSETQ.

The chain couples TRBV7-3 to TRBJ2-1; 8 positions agree with TRBD2. The junction had 8 bases not matched to a gene; V was cut back by 5 bases and J by 5 bases. The CDR3 is 15 amino acids. CDR1 is SGHTA, CDR2 FQGTGA, per germline. The CDR3 sequence: CASSPSGRVDNEQFF. The CDR3 nucleotides read TGTGCCAGCAGCCCCAGCGGGAGAGTGGACAATGAGCAGTTCTTC.

The chain couples TRBV7-2 to TRBJ2-5; D is possibly TRBD2 (5 bases). V lost 5 bases and J 5 bases, leaving 15 bases between the germline ends. Germline V gene lookup returns CDR1 SGHTA and CDR2 FQGNSA. The CDR3 has 14 amino acids. The CDR3 nucleotides are TGTGCCAGCAGCCGCCAAACCGGGGTGGAGACCCAGTACTTC. Its protein product is CASSRQTGVETQYF.

This clone was counted a few times. The chain combines TRBV28 with TRBJ2-2, with 12 bases lining up with TRBD2. V was clipped by 10 bases and J by 6 bases; unmatched bases: 15. The germline CDR1 and CDR2 sequences are MDHEN and SYDVKM. CDR3 size: 17 residues. The CDR3 protein is CATRKVTSGRTAGELFF. The CDR3 DNA reads as TGTGCCACCCGTAAAGTGACTAGCGGGAGAACGGCCGGGGAGCTGTTTTTT.

The CDR3 nucleotides are TGTGCCAGCAGCTTCGGTCATCCGGCTAGATGGGAGACCCAGTACTTC. Encoded protein: CASSFGHPARWETQYF. The chain has TRBV7-2 and TRBJ2-5; D is ambiguous. CDR3 size: 16 residues. Trimming pared 3 bases from V and 5 bases from J, leaving 19 bases between. In germline, CDR1 is SGHTA, CDR2 FQGNSA.

This sequence joins TRBV9 and TRBJ2-1, with D possibly being TRBD1 or TRBD2 (5 bases each). Germline CDR1 reads SGDLS; CDR2 reads YYNGEE. This CDR3 comprises 16 residues. Trimming left V 3 bases short and J 4 bases short, with 17 bases between. CDR3 region: CASSGRGDQWYNEQFF. In DNA, the CDR3 is TGTGCCAGCAGCGGACGGGGCGACCAGTGGTACAATGAGCAGTTCTTC.

The CDR3 reads CASSLGYTGAEQYF. The CDR3 DNA sequence: TGTGCCAGCAGCCTAGGGTATACTGGGGCGGAGCAGTACTTC. V is TRBV7-6 and J is TRBJ2-7, with a tentative D call TRBD1 (5 bases). The ends were cut back, 5 bases at V and 7 bases at J, with 18 bases in the middle. The germline V gene encodes CDR1 SGHVS and CDR2 FNYEAQ. The CDR3 runs 14 residues.

The chain recombines TRBV19 with TRBJ2-5; 12 nucleotides align to TRBD2. CDR1 and CDR2 (germline): LNHDA, SQIVND (reference sequence). V was clipped by 4 bases and J by 4 bases; unmatched bases: 10. The CDR3 spans 17 residues. The CDR3 bases are TGTGCCAGTAGTACTCGGACTAGCGGGACTGATAGAGAGACCCAGTACTTC. Translation gives CASSTRTSGTDRETQYF.

The CDR3 sequence is CASSPQRWQVDNEKLFF. In nucleotides, the CDR3 is TGCGCCAGCAGCCCCCAACGATGGCAGGTCGATAATGAAAAACTGTTTTTT. The chain uses TRBV4-1 and TRBJ1-4; the D is unclear. CDR3 length: 17 residues. Germline V CDR1 and CDR2: MGHRA, YSYEKL. V lost 4 bases, J lost 4 bases, and 19 bases lay in between.

The rearrangement uses TRBV5-1 and TRBJ2-7, with 8 bases fitting TRBD2. The CDR3 length is 14 residues. V lost 2 bases, J lost 2 bases, and 3 bases stayed unmatched. Germline V lookup: CDR1 SGHRS, CDR2 YFSETQ. The CDR3 coding sequence is TGCGCCAGCAGCTTACAAGCGGGAGCCTACGAGCAGTACTTC. Its protein product is CASSLQAGAYEQYF. The full variable domain, with the rest looked up from reference TRBV5-1 and TRBJ2-7, is KAGVTQTPRYLIKTRGQQVTLSCSPISGHRSVSWYQQTPGQGLQFLFEYFSETQRNKGNFPGRFSGRQFSNSRSEMNVSTLELGDSALYLCASSLQAGAYEQYFGPGTRLTVT.

The V call is TRBV4-1, the J call TRBJ2-3; 12 bases are shared with TRBD2. Germline V CDR1 and CDR2: MGHRA, YSYEKL. The CDR3 extends over 15 amino acids. The trim removed 3 bases at V and 5 bases at J, leaving 3 bases unmatched. The CDR3 DNA reads as TGCGCCAGCAGCCAGCTGGGACTAGCGGGAGATACGCAGTATTTT. Translating it yields CASSQLGLAGDTQYF.

The gene calls are TRBV27 and TRBJ2-4; D is uncertain. Germline V gene sequence: CDR1 MNHEY, CDR2 SMNVEV (reference sequence). This CDR3 region has 15 residues. The V end lost 2 bases, the J end lost 2 bases, and 10 bases lay between the germline ends. Written as DNA, the CDR3 is TGTGCCAGCAGTTTAGCTTTGAGGTCCAAAAACATTCAGTACTTC. Translated: CASSLALRSKNIQYF.